This T cell receptor (beta chain) was sequenced during a study of PD-1 blockade in classical Hodgkin lymphoma. Points from the study as a whole: TCR diversity at baseline was reported to be reduced in newly diagnosed patients relative to healthy donors.

Data came from immunoSEQ multiplex PCR; TCRdb stores just in-frame clones and leaves some out. The sample consists of 20,000 to 25,000 clones, nearly 90% of them appearing once. The CDR3 sequence is 15 residues long. V trimming: 1 base; J trimming: 2 bases; junction bases outside the gene matches: 2. Germline CDR1 and CDR2: MNHNY and SVGAGI (reference sequence). With respect to this clone: Its antigen is undetermined.

Time point: newly diagnosed, previously untreated cHL patient sample. Magnetic negative selection of thawed PBMCs was the method by which CD4+ T cells were purified. A comparison was provided by newly diagnosed, untreated classical Hodgkin lymphoma PBMCs. Specimen: CD4+ T cells from blood. The V call is TRBV6-6, the J call TRBJ1-3; 7 positions agree with TRBD1. The clonotype was recovered from a human donor with classical Hodgkin lymphoma. CDR3: CASSYYTGAGNTIYF. CDR3 coding DNA: TGTGCCAGCAGTTACTATACAGGGGCTGGAAACACCATATATTTT.